The TCR beta chain under discussion was sequenced for a study of regulatory T cells in long-lasting Graves disease. Researchers made TCR beta libraries by using iRepertoire HTBI primers and running Arm-PCR on CDR3 regions. Each CDR3 protein gets one entry after TCRdb re-called the multiplex PCR reads with MiXCR. The sample lists 550,000 or so distinct CDR3 sequences; around 11% were seen once. The CDR3 extends over 15 amino acids. Germline values: CDR1 SGHVS, CDR2 FQNEAQ. The V and J ends lost 9 bases and 3 bases respectively, with 20 bases between them. Time point in this sample: newly diagnosed GD, antithyroid drugs for less than 3 months. PBMC RNA served as the TCR library source. These data also formed part of another study, on T cells in Graves' hyperthyroidism and ophthalmopathy.

This chain uses TRBV7-8 with TRBJ2-5; D is perhaps TRBD1 or TRBD2 (5 bases each). This TCR came from a woman in her twenties or thirties with Graves disease. This specimen was peripheral blood mononuclear cells (PBMCs), taken at new diagnosis, from a patient treated with antithyroid drugs. The CDR3 loop reads CARFCIEGPKETQYF. The CDR3, as DNA: TGTGCCAGATTCTGTATAGAGGGACCGAAAGAGACCCAGTACTTC.